These T cell receptor beta chains were read from a single sample in a study of T-cell reconstitution after alpha-beta-depleted transplantation in children. MiXCR was run by TCRdb on the PCR reads, yielding one entry per CDR3 protein. Of over 200,000 distinct CDR3 sequences listed, roughly a tenth were seen once; the top ten hold roughly 27%. The sample here was PBMCs, taken before TCRalphabeta/CD19-depleted stem cell transplant. The receptors derive from a child under two years old with acute myeloid leukemia, due to receive a stem cell transplant. Each CDR3 is given with its conserved first and last residue. D genes are given only for firm matches. Clone size is given for some rows only: seen once, a few or many times, or a class if the clone is expanded.

>TRBV20-1|many|TRBJ1-2|TRBD1
TGCAGTGCCTCGACAGGGGGCAACTATGGCTACACCTTC
CSASTGGNYGYTF
>TRBV12-3/TRBV12-4|NA|TRBJ1-2|NA
TGTGCCAGCAGTTTGGTCCTCGACAGGAGCTACACCTTC
CASSLVLDRSYTF
>TRBV20-1|many|TRBJ1-4|TRBD1
TGCAGTGCTAGACGTGGACAGGAGAGGGAAAAACTGTTTTTT
CSARRGQEREKLFF
>TRBV2|few|TRBJ1-1|NA
TGTGCCAGCAGAGAACCCGGGCACCCGGCCTTT
CASREPGHPAF
>TRBV6-5|many|TRBJ2-3|NA
TGTGCCAGCAGCGGGCTCACAGATACGCAGTATTTT
CASSGLTDTQYF
>TRBV19|many|TRBJ1-1|NA
TGTGCCAGTCGGGGAGGGGAGGGAGCTTTCTTT
CASRGGEGAFF
>TRBV4-1|NA|TRBJ1-1|TRBD1
TGCGCCGGCAGCCAAGATCGTAGGACAGGGGGCACTGAAGCGTTCTTT
CAGSQDRRTGGTEAFF
>TRBV7-8|many|TRBJ2-7|TRBD1
TGTGCCAGCAGCTTAGGGGGACAGGGGGCGTACGAGCAGTACTTC
CASSLGGQGAYEQYF
>TRBV5-1|many|TRBJ2-2|NA
TGCGCCAGCAACCCGAATCCCTACACCGGGGAGCTGTTTTTT
CASNPNPYTGELFF
>TRBV5-6|many|TRBJ1-6|TRBD1
TGTGCCAGCAGCTCGACAGGGTGGAATTCACCCCTCCACTTT
CASSSTGWNSPLHF
>TRBV7-9|many|TRBJ2-3|NA
TGTGCCAGCAGTCGGACTGCCGATACGCAGTATTTT
CASSRTADTQYF
>TRBV12-3/TRBV12-4|many|TRBJ1-3|NA
TGTGCCAGCAGTTTAGGGACTGGAAACACCATATATTTT
CASSLGTGNTIYF
>TRBV7-3|NA|TRBJ1-1|NA
TGTGCCAGCAGCGCCCAAGGTGGGACTGAAGCTTTCTTT
CASSAQGGTEAFF
>TRBV29-1|many|TRBJ2-7|NA
TGCAGCGTTGATGGAGGGGGCTACGAGCAGTACTTC
CSVDGGGYEQYF
>TRBV5-1|many|TRBJ2-2|NA
TGCGCCAGCAGCTTGGGAGGGGAACGCACCGGGGAGCTGTTTTTT
CASSLGGERTGELFF
>TRBV6-6|many|TRBJ2-7|NA
TGTGCCAGCAGTTTGGTGGCCGGCGAGCAGTACTTC
CASSLVAGEQYF
>TRBV12-3/TRBV12-4|many|TRBJ2-7|NA
TGTGCCAGCAGTACTCAGGTGGGCCGCTACGAGCAGTACTTC
CASSTQVGRYEQYF
>TRBV7-9|many|TRBJ1-2|NA
TGTGCCAGCAGCACCGGGACTCCCGCCATCTATGGCTACACCTTC
CASSTGTPAIYGYTF
>TRBV11-1|few|TRBJ2-1|NA
TGTGCCAGCAGTCTAGGGACCAGGGAGCAGTTCTTC
CASSLGTREQFF
>TRBV28|many|TRBJ1-5|NA
TGTGCCAGCAGGCCGCCATTTTGGGTAGGGAGCAATCAGCCCCAGCATTTT
CASRPPFWVGSNQPQHF
>TRBV20-1|many|TRBJ2-6|NA
TGCAGTGCTAGAGAGCCATTCTCTGGGGCCAACGTCCTGACTTTC
CSAREPFSGANVLTF
>TRBV20-1|many|TRBJ2-7|TRBD2
TGCAGTGCTAGGACTAGCGGGACCTACGAGCAGTACTTC
CSARTSGTYEQYF
>TRBV7-2|many|TRBJ2-1|NA
TGTGCCAGCAGCTTAGTGCGGACCCTTAACAATGAGCAGTTCTTC
CASSLVRTLNNEQFF
>TRBV2|few|TRBJ2-3|NA
TGTGCCAGCGATAGGGTAGCGGACACAGATACGCAGTATTTT
CASDRVADTDTQYF
>TRBV5-5|many|TRBJ2-6|NA
TGTGCCAGCAGCTTGAGCCATTCCGCCGGGGCCAACGTCCTGACTTTC
CASSLSHSAGANVLTF
>TRBV25-1|many|TRBJ2-3|TRBD1
TGTGCCAGCAGTGAATCTGACAGGGGAGGTCCAGATACGCAGTATTTT
CASSESDRGGPDTQYF